The source of this T cell receptor (beta chain) is a study of blood T cell repertoires in COVID-19. Study background: The United States, Italy and Spain supplied acute and convalescent COVID-19 samples. T cells, B-cell-depleted T cells, or PBMCs provided the cDNA or gDNA that served as material.

In the original analysis: It was from reference gene primer amplification that nucleated cell counts were estimated. The method was immunoSEQ multiplex PCR; TCRdb's version includes in-frame clones alone and lacks a portion of them. The V and J calls and clone size come from that table; D and trimming were worked out from the DNA. The sample records some 160,000 clones, 89% being singletons. The ends lost 7 bases at V and 4 bases at J; junction bases unmatched: 15. The CDR3 totals 15 residues. From germline, CDR1 is SQVTM and CDR2 ANQGSEA. Sequences were obtained from peripheral blood. The clonotype was recovered from a man aged 60-69 years with acute or convalescent COVID-19. The rearrangement joins TRBV29-1 to TRBJ1-1, with 7 bases aligning to TRBD1. The CDR3 DNA is TGCAGCGGGTGGACGAGGACAGGTCTTACCACTGAAGCTTTCTTT. The encoded protein is CSGWTRTGLTTEAFF.